Below are 28 T cell receptor beta chains sequenced from a single sample in a study of stem cell transplantation in POMP-related autoinflammatory disease. Which antigens these TCRs recognize remains unknown. General study findings and limits: In patients with PRAID, every analyzed T-cell subset tended to show lower diversity and higher clonality. Patients with PRAID showed a restricted number of unique TRB V-J gene pairings.

The protocol was immunoSEQ multiplex PCR, while the TCRdb copy is restricted to in-frame clones and leaves out a portion. The profile shows about 11,000 clones, about 87% of them singletons. The sequences come from CD8+ T cells from PBMCs, collected before stem cell transplantation. The receptors were gathered from a human donor with POMP-related autoinflammation and immune dysregulation (PRAID).

The chain carries TRBV27 and TRBJ2-7, with TRBD1 identical over 10 bases. The CDR3 totals 15 residues. The germline V gene has CDR1 MNHEY and CDR2 SMNVEV (reference sequence). Trimming at V came to 0 bases and at J to 5 bases, leaving 4 bases not matched to a gene. In DNA, the CDR3 is TGTGCCAGCAGTTTATCGGGACAGGGGACTAACGAGCAGTACTTC. Translated: CASSLSGQGTNEQYF.

The chain joins TRBV11-2 to TRBJ2-3; TRBD2 aligns across 8 bases. The V and J ends lost 5 bases and 0 bases, in that order; junction bases with no gene match: 7. The CDR3 runs 16 residues. CDR1 is SGHAT and CDR2 is FQNNGV in the germline V gene. CDR3 loop: CASSPVAGTSTDTQYF. The CDR3 coding sequence is TGTGCCAGCAGCCCTGTAGCGGGGACTAGCACAGATACGCAGTATTTT. The whole variable domain, filled in from reference TRBV11-2 and TRBJ2-3, reads EAGVAQSPRYKIIEKRQSVAFWCNPISGHATLYWYQQILGQGPKLLIQFQNNGVVDDSQLPKDRFSAERLKGVDSTLKIQPAKLEDSAVYLCASSPVAGTSTDTQYFGPGTRLTVL.

This clone was detected once. The chain uses TRBV7-9 and TRBJ2-7, with 9 bases identical to TRBD1. The CDR3 length is 16 residues. V was pared by 5 bases and J by 5 bases, with 13 bases of the junction left unmatched. Germline CDR1 SEHNR, CDR2 FQNEAQ (reference sequence). CDR3 bases: TGTGCCAGCAGCACCGGACCGGGACAGGGCGCCCACGAGCAGTACTTC. Translated: CASSTGPGQGAHEQYF.

The chain recombines TRBV4-1 with TRBJ1-1; no firm D call. Germline CDR1 and CDR2: MGHRA and YSYEKL. This CDR3 is 14 amino acids long. V lost 0 bases, J lost 4 bases, and 9 bases lay in between. The CDR3 region is CASSQEEAGTEAFF. In DNA, the CDR3 is TGCGCCAGCAGCCAAGAGGAGGCGGGCACTGAAGCTTTCTTT.

Here the CDR3 DNA reads TGTGCCAGCAGCTACCGAGCCAAAAACATTCAGTACTTC. Amino acids: CASSYRAKNIQYF. V gene TRBV27 combines with J gene TRBJ2-4; D ambiguous. The CDR3 extends over 13 amino acids. Germline V gene sequence: CDR1 MNHEY, CDR2 SMNVEV (reference sequence). The V end was cut by 6 bases, the J end by 0 bases, with 6 bases between.

The rearrangement joins TRBV30 to TRBJ1-2; 8 bases map to TRBD1. V shed 4 bases, J shed 4 bases, and the junction held 5 bases outside the gene matches. Germline assignment: CDR1 GTSNPN and CDR2 SVGIG (reference sequence). The CDR3 is made up of 13 amino acids. The CDR3, as DNA: TGTGCCTGGATCGAACAGGGGGTCTATGGCTACACCTTC. Translated: CAWIEQGVYGYTF.

V is TRBV11-2 and J is TRBJ2-2; D remains unclear. The CDR3 loop spans 14 amino acids. Germline V gives CDR1 SGHAT, CDR2 FQNNGV. V lost 0 bases and J lost 6, with 8 bases in between. CDR3 sequence (DNA): TGTGCCAGCAGCTTAGATTTGGGTTCCGGGGAGCTGTTTTTT. Translation gives CASSLDLGSGELFF.

The rearrangement links TRBV11-2 to TRBJ2-1, with a possible D match to TRBD1 (5 bases). The CDR3 length is 15 residues. Per germline, CDR1 SGHAT and CDR2 FQNNGV. V was shortened by 6 bases and J by 6 bases, with 18 bases between the two germline ends. DNA of the CDR3: TGTGCCAGCAGTCAGGGTTACTCACTTGTCAATGAGCAGTTCTTC. Translated: CASSQGYSLVNEQFF.

J is TRBJ2-1 and V is TRBV9; D is perhaps TRBD2 (5 bases). The CDR3 runs 13 residues. V dropped 4 bases and J dropped 7 bases, with 12 bases sitting between them. CDR1 SGDLS and CDR2 YYNGEE come from the germline V gene. Written as DNA, the CDR3 is TGTGCCAGCAGCCCCCATGAGCGGAATGAGCAGTTCTTC. Protein product: CASSPHERNEQFF.

The gene calls are TRBV6-5 and TRBJ2-2; D is ambiguous. The CDR3 consists of 15 residues. Trimming pared 8 bases from V and 6 bases from J, leaving 19 bases between. Per the germline V gene, CDR1 is MNHEY and CDR2 is SVGAGI. The CDR3 spells CASGSKIKAPGELFF. CDR3 bases: TGTGCCAGCGGTTCGAAGATCAAGGCTCCCGGGGAGCTGTTTTTT.

The chain employs TRBV7-8 and TRBJ1-4, with a weak D call TRBD1 (6 bases). The CDR3 runs to 14 residues. The germline V gene has CDR1 SGHVS and CDR2 FQNEAQ. Trimming took off 3 bases at V and 7 bases at J, with 12 bases between the two ends. CDR3 amino acids: CASSLFRTAEKLFF. CDR3 nucleotide sequence: TGTGCCAGCAGCTTGTTCCGGACAGCTGAAAAACTGTTTTTT. The full variable domain, with the rest looked up from reference TRBV7-8 and TRBJ1-4, is GAGVSQSPRYKVAKRGQDVALRCDPISGHVSLFWYQQALGQGPEFLTYFQNEAQLDKSGLPSDRFFAERPEGSVSTLKIQRTQQEDSAVYLCASSLFRTAEKLFFGSGTQLSVL.

This clone turned up a few times. V is TRBV5-1 and J is TRBJ2-7, with D uncertain. CDR3 length: 11 residues. The germline V and J ends were trimmed by 1 base and 6 bases, with 5 bases remaining between them. Germline values: CDR1 SGHRS, CDR2 YFSETQ. The CDR3 reads CASSLTGEQYF. DNA for the CDR3: TGCGCCAGCAGCTTGACCGGCGAGCAGTACTTC.

This chain connects TRBV14 to TRBJ1-6; the D is unclear. The CDR3 is 13 residues long. Germline V gene lookup returns CDR1 SGHDN and CDR2 FVKESK. Trimming cost V 2 bases and J 10 bases, with 9 bases left between them. In nucleotides, the CDR3 is TGTGCCAGCAGCCAAACGAACGAGTCACCCCTCCACTTT. Encoded protein: CASSQTNESPLHF.

The chain is built from TRBV4-1 and TRBJ1-1, with a weak D call TRBD1 (6 bases). The CDR3 has 15 residues. The V end lost 3 bases, the J end lost 3 bases, and 14 bases lay between the germline ends. CDR1 is MGHRA and CDR2 is YSYEKL in the germline V gene. Here the CDR3 reads CASSHNGQIYTEAFF. The CDR3 region has the DNA TGCGCCAGCAGCCACAATGGACAGATATACACTGAAGCTTTCTTT.

The chain recombines TRBV27 with TRBJ2-7, with D perhaps TRBD1 or TRBD2 (6 bases each). V gave up 2 bases and J gave up 3 bases, with 11 bases separating them. CDR1 MNHEY and CDR2 SMNVEV come from the germline V gene (reference sequence). CDR3 length equals 14 residues. For the CDR3, the DNA is TGTGCCAGCAGTTTACGAGGGGGGCGCTACGAGCAGTACTTC. Translating it yields CASSLRGGRYEQYF.

The CDR3 here is CASSETLVGYEQYF. The CDR3 region has the DNA TGTGCCAGCAGTGAAACTCTAGTAGGCTACGAGCAGTACTTC. The J gene is TRBJ2-7, the V gene TRBV2; no reliable D call. Trimming cost V 2 bases and J 3 bases, with 11 bases left between them. The CDR3 totals 14 residues. The V gene's germline CDR1 is SNHLY and CDR2 FYNNEI.

The V call is TRBV27, the J call TRBJ1-5, with 10 bases aligning to TRBD1. The V segment lost 6 bases and the J segment 1 base; nucleotides outside the gene matches: 6. This CDR3 has 16 amino acids. The V gene's germline CDR1 is MNHEY and CDR2 SMNVEV (reference sequence). CDR3 DNA: TGTGCCAGCAGCTCGGGACAGGGGTTCAGCAATCAGCCCCAGCATTTT. As protein: CASSSGQGFSNQPQHF.

The chain links TRBV10-3 to TRBJ2-1; D not certain. The germline gives CDR1 ENHRY, CDR2 SYGVKD. V shed 7 bases and J shed 6 bases, with 13 bases lying between them. The CDR3 loop spans 13 amino acids. The CDR3: CAIKVGDGNEQFF. Here the CDR3 DNA reads TGTGCCATCAAGGTCGGCGACGGCAATGAGCAGTTCTTC.

The chain is built from TRBV27 and TRBJ1-2, with 9 nucleotides matching TRBD1. V lost 6 bases, J lost 3 bases, and 2 bases stayed unmatched. Germline values: CDR1 MNHEY, CDR2 SMNVEV (reference sequence). The CDR3 has 13 residues. The CDR3 protein is CASRRTGDYGYTF. Written as DNA, the CDR3 is TGTGCCAGCAGACGGACAGGGGACTATGGCTACACCTTC.

V is TRBV9 and J is TRBJ1-4, with D unresolved. V lost 3 bases and J 2 bases, leaving 8 bases between the germline ends. The CDR3 runs 14 residues. Germline CDR1 reads SGDLS; CDR2 reads YYNGEE. In DNA form, the CDR3 reads TGTGCCAGCAGCGCCTCGGGGACTAATGAAAAACTGTTTTTT. This sequence encodes CASSASGTNEKLFF.

V usage is TRBV4-1 and J usage is TRBJ1-1, with 7 nucleotides matching TRBD1. V dropped 4 bases and J dropped 4; count of bases not matched to a gene: 9. In germline, CDR1 is MGHRA, CDR2 YSYEKL. The CDR3 length is 15 residues. The CDR3 spells CASSPLFQGGTEAFF. The DNA for the CDR3 is TGCGCCAGCAGCCCCCTGTTCCAGGGGGGCACTGAAGCTTTCTTT.

The V gene is TRBV7-8, the J gene TRBJ2-5, with D unclear. The ends were cut back, 3 bases at V and 4 bases at J, with 21 bases in the middle. The length of the CDR3 is 17 residues. Germline lookup yields CDR1 SGHVS and CDR2 FQNEAQ. DNA for the CDR3: TGTGCCAGCAGCTTGGGCGGTGGAGTAGGATTGGGAGAGACCCAGTACTTC. Protein product: CASSLGGGVGLGETQYF.

The chain uses TRBV27 and TRBJ1-5; D gene uncertain. V lost 8 bases and J 3 bases, leaving 11 bases between the germline ends. The CDR3 loop spans 13 amino acids. Germline CDR1 and CDR2: MNHEY and SMNVEV (reference sequence). The CDR3, as DNA: TGTGCCAGCGCAATTTCCCACAATCAGCCCCAGCATTTT. This encodes CASAISHNQPQHF.

V and J are TRBV12-2 and TRBJ2-1; the table's D call, TRBD2, has no DNA check behind it. TRBV12-2 is shown as a pseudogene. The CDR3 contains 18 residues. The CDR3 DNA is TGTGCAAGTCGCTTCGCCCGACTAGCGGGGGGAACCTACAATGAGCAGTTCTTC. Translated: CASRFARLAGGTYNEQFF.

The chain recombines TRBV30 with TRBJ1-1, with D unresolved. Trimming removed 1 base from V and 1 base from J, with 25 bases in between. CDR1 is GTSNPN and CDR2 is SVGIG in the germline V gene (reference sequence). This CDR3 is built from 19 residues. CDR3 nucleotide sequence: TGTGCCTGGAGTGAAGATCTCGGGCAGGACTTCTCCGCGAACACTGAAGCTTTCTTT. Translating gives CAWSEDLGQDFSANTEAFF. Filled out from reference TRBV30 and TRBJ1-1, the complete variable domain reads SQTIHQWPATLVQPVGSPLSLECTVEGTSNPNLYWYRQAAGRGLQLLFYSVGIGQISSEVPQNLSASRPQDRQFILSSKKLLLSDSGFYLCAWSEDLGQDFSANTEAFFGQGTRLTVV.

The CDR3: CASSQTAPGETQYF. Written as DNA, the CDR3 is TGTGCCAGCAGCCAGACAGCACCGGGAGAGACCCAGTACTTC. This chain uses TRBV7-9 with TRBJ2-5; D is perhaps TRBD1 (5 bases). The V and J ends lost 5 bases and 4 bases respectively, with 14 bases between them. CDR1 and CDR2 from the germline V gene are SEHNR and FQNEAQ (reference sequence). This CDR3 spans 14 amino acids.

This chain joins TRBV6-1 and TRBJ2-7; D is possibly TRBD2 (6 bases). The CDR3 extends over 14 amino acids. Germline CDR1 MNHNS, CDR2 SASEGT. Trimming shortened V by 6 bases and J by 6 bases, and 18 bases separated the two germline ends. CDR3 bases: TGTGCCAGCAGCGCTACTTTAACACTAGCCGAGCAGTACTTC. Its protein product is CASSATLTLAEQYF.

The rearrangement joins TRBV20-1 to TRBJ2-7, with no clear D. The DNA matches TRBJ2-1 better at its end, which makes the J call doubtful. The germline gives CDR1 DFQATT, CDR2 SNEGSKA (reference sequence). The CDR3 consists of 11 residues. This chain's CDR3 is CSVPTVNEQFF. CDR3 coding DNA: TGCAGTGTACCTACGGTCAATGAGCAGTTCTTC.